Sequencing of this T cell receptor beta chain was carried out in a study of shared clonotypes between healthy human individuals. The CDR3 consists of 12 residues. Trimming took 4 bases from V and 7 from J, leaving 11 bases between them. Germline CDR1 is PRHDT and CDR2 is FYEKMQ (reference sequence). Profiling relied on immunoSEQ multiplex PCR, and the TCRdb table lists in-frame clones only, not all of them. The top ten clones hold around 0.38% of a sample with more than 1,200,000 clones, approximately 98.5% of them seen once. All donors were healthy HIV-negative adults lacking recent acute infections or vaccinations.

The chain links TRBV13 to TRBJ2-7; D gene unclear. The sequenced sample consisted of naive CD4+ T cells sorted from blood. Subset defined: CD45RA+ positively selected. The receptor comes from a man aged 25 to 40 in good health. CDR3 region: CASSSGSREQYF. As DNA, the CDR3 is TGTGCCAGCAGCTCTGGATCCCGGGAGCAGTACTTC.